This TCR beta chain came from a study of CXCR3-negative and CXCR3-positive naive CD8 T cells. Concerning this clonotype: Its target is not known.

The method, 5' RACE with UMI labels, was used to prepare the TRB cDNA libraries. TCRdb reprocessed the 5' RACE reads, keeping one entry per CDR3 protein, no DNA. In all, the sample yields some 130,000 distinct CDR3 sequences. Points from the study as a whole: CXCR3-positive naive cells carried more hydrophobic TRB CDR3s than CXCR3-negative naive cells did.

CDR3 length: 16 residues. Germline-derived CDR1 and CDR2 are MGHRA and YSYEKL. The specimen sequenced was naive CXCR3+ CD8+ T cells from blood. Noted subset: CD45RO-CCR7+CD27+CD95- naive CD8+ T cells expressing CXCR3 (TNR3+). The sequence came from a human donor in good health. Some clones in this sample may be carry-over from other donors' samples. V is TRBV4-1 and J is TRBJ2-1; TCRdb outputs TRBD1, but without DNA this stays unchecked. The CDR3 region is CASSQDSLPGMGEQFF.